This is a list of T cell receptor beta chains from one sample in a study of PD-1 blockade in classical Hodgkin lymphoma. The table came from immunoSEQ multiplex PCR; TCRdb's copy has only in-frame clones and leaves some out. Of about 46,000 clones in the sample, 80% were seen once. The sample was peripheral blood mononuclear cells (PBMCs), taken before the second cycle of nivolumab. The receptors derive from a human donor with classical Hodgkin lymphoma. Each CDR3 is given with its conserved first and last residue. D genes are given only for firm matches. Expanded clones get a size class; other rows say once, few or many, or leave the size out.

D	length	V	J	size	DNA	CDR3
-	14	TRBV27	TRBJ2-5	-	TGTGCCAGCAGTGCTTGGGGAGAGGGCGAGACCCAGTACTTC	CASSAWGEGETQYF
-	13	TRBV27	TRBJ2-7	-	TGTGCCAGCAGTTTAGGCGTCGGTCAGGCGCAGTACTTC	CASSLGVGQAQYF
-	15	TRBV11-3	TRBJ1-1	-	TGTGCCAGCAGCTCCAGGGGAAGTTTCGACACTGAAGCTTTCTTT	CASSSRGSFDTEAFF
-	14	TRBV27	TRBJ2-2	-	TGTGCCAGCAGTCGCCGACTCTTCACCGGGGAGCTGTTTTTT	CASSRRLFTGELFF
-	13	TRBV9	TRBJ1-1	-	TGTGCCAGCAGCCCCCCGGGGAACACTGAAGCTTTCTTT	CASSPPGNTEAFF
TRBD1	15	TRBV2	TRBJ2-7	-	TGTGCCAGCAGTGGCCGGGGACAGGGGGCGGTCGAGCAGTACTTC	CASSGRGQGAVEQYF
-	15	TRBV11-1	TRBJ1-4	-	TGTGCCAGCAGCCCTGGGGCAGGGATGACTGAAAAACTGTTTTTT	CASSPGAGMTEKLFF
TRBD2	14	TRBV7-3	TRBJ2-1	-	TGTGCCAGCAGCCGGACTAGCGGGAGTCATGAGCAGTTCTTC	CASSRTSGSHEQFF
-	12	TRBV4-1	TRBJ2-2	-	TGCGCCAGCAGCAGGGAACAAGGGGAGCTGTTTTTT	CASSREQGELFF
-	16	TRBV5-1	TRBJ2-6	-	TGCGCCAGCAGCTTGACAGGGAAACCTGGGGCCAACGTCCTGACTTTC	CASSLTGKPGANVLTF
TRBD2	15	TRBV2	TRBJ2-7	once	TGTGCCAGCAGAACCCCTAGCGGGAGGGCAGGCGAGCAGTACTTC	CASRTPSGRAGEQYF
-	14	TRBV19	TRBJ1-1	-	TGTGCCAGTAAGGGCGGGGGGCGGATCACTGAAGCTTTCTTT	CASKGGGRITEAFF
TRBD1	17	TRBV9	TRBJ1-3	-	TGTGCCAGCAGCCCCTCTCCGGGACAGGACTCTGGAAACACCATATATTTT	CASSPSPGQDSGNTIYF
-	15	TRBV28	TRBJ2-5	-	TGTGCCAGCAGTTTAGCGGGGGCCCTCCAAGAGACCCAGTACTTC	CASSLAGALQETQYF
TRBD1	16	TRBV28	TRBJ1-1	-	TGTGCCAGCAGTCCAGTCACAGGGGGCTGGGGCACTGAAGCTTTCTTT	CASSPVTGGWGTEAFF
TRBD1	15	TRBV27	TRBJ2-7	-	TGTGCCAGCAGTCCGGACAGGGCGTACTCCTACGAGCAGTACTTC	CASSPDRAYSYEQYF
-	12	TRBV29-1	TRBJ1-3	-	TGCAGCGTTGTTAGTTCTGGAAACACCATATATTTT	CSVVSSGNTIYF
-	14	TRBV14	TRBJ2-1	-	TGTGCCAGCAGTCGCACGAGCTCCTACAATGAGCAGTTCTTC	CASSRTSSYNEQFF
-	15	TRBV6-5	TRBJ1-5	few	TGTGCCAGCAGTTACTCGTTGGAAAGCAATCAGCCCCAGCATTTT	CASSYSLESNQPQHF
-	13	TRBV19	TRBJ2-1	few	TGTGCCAGTAGTATAGCTAGCTACAATGAGCAGTTCTTC	CASSIASYNEQFF
-	15	TRBV19	TRBJ1-5	-	TGTGCCAGTAGTATAGCTCCAGGCCCGCAATCAGCCCCAGCATTT	CASSIAPGPQSAPAF
-	11	TRBV29-1	TRBJ1-1	-	TGCAGCGTTGTTAGAGACACTGAAGCTTTCTTT	CSVVRDTEAFF
TRBD1	15	TRBV5-4	TRBJ1-5	-	TGTGCCAGCAGCTTGGACAGGGGCCCTCATCAGCCCCAGCATTTT	CASSLDRGPHQPQHF
-	14	TRBV5-1	TRBJ1-2	-	TGCGCCAGCACTTTACCCGATACGGGATATGGCTACACCTTC	CASTLPDTGYGYTF
-	14	TRBV28	TRBJ1-2	-	TGTGCCAGCAGTTTATCCCTTGAACAGGATGGCTACACCTTC	CASSLSLEQDGYTF
TRBD1	14	TRBV5-1	TRBJ1-1	-	TGCGCCAGCAGCTTGATACCAGGGGGCCCTGAAGCTTTCTTT	CASSLIPGGPEAFF
TRBD2	16	TRBV11-2	TRBJ2-5	-	TGTGCCAGCAGCAATCCAGCGGGAGTGCTCCAAGAGACCCAGTACTTC	CASSNPAGVLQETQYF
TRBD2	17	TRBV7-6	TRBJ2-3	-	TGTGCCAGCAGCTTAGGGCCGGCCGGGGGGACCACAGATACGCAGTATTTT	CASSLGPAGGTTDTQYF
TRBD2	17	TRBV10-3	TRBJ2-7	-	TGTGCCATCAGTACGGGACTAGCGGGTATAAACTCCTACGAGCAGTACTTC	CAISTGLAGINSYEQYF
-	14	TRBV5-6	TRBJ1-3	-	TGTGCCAGCAGCTTGGGGGACTCTGGAAACACCATATATTTT	CASSLGDSGNTIYF
-	12	TRBV10-3	TRBJ1-2	-	TGTGCCATCAACCGGCCAGGGTATGGCTACACCTTC	CAINRPGYGYTF
TRBD1	21	TRBV19	TRBJ2-1	-	TGTGCCAGTAGTACCTCGGGACAGGGGAGAGTATCCGTGAGGTCCTACAATGAGCAGTTCTTC	CASSTSGQGRVSVRSYNEQFF
-	15	TRBV10-3	TRBJ1-2	-	TGTGCCATCAGTTACTCAGTGACCGACGCCTATGGCTACACCTTC	CAISYSVTDAYGYTF
-	15	TRBV7-3	TRBJ2-1	-	TGTGCCAGCAGCCCGGGGCGGAGCCCATACAATGAGCAGTTCTTC	CASSPGRSPYNEQFF
-	14	TRBV6-4	TRBJ2-2	-	TGTGCCAGCAGTGACGAGTTCGAAACCGGGGAGCTGTTTTTT	CASSDEFETGELFF
-	18	TRBV21-1	TRBJ2-1	-	TGTGCCAGCAGCAAAGAAGAAGGGACTAGCGGGACCTACAATGAGCAGTTCTTC	CASSKEEGTSGTYNEQFF
TRBD2	13	TRBV15	TRBJ2-1	once	TGTGCCACCAGCAGAGGACGGGAGGGCGAGCAGTTCTTC	CATSRGREGEQFF
-	12	TRBV27	TRBJ2-7	once	TGTGCCAGCAGGGGGACTTACTACGAGCAGTACTTC	CASRGTYYEQYF
-	16	TRBV15	TRBJ1-1	-	TGTGCCACCAGCAGAAGGCCTCGGGGGCTGGACACTGAAGCTTTCTTT	CATSRRPRGLDTEAFF
-	16	TRBV28	TRBJ1-3	few	TGTGCCAGCAGTTTACAAGTACTGCTCTCTGGAAACACCATATATTTT	CASSLQVLLSGNTIYF
-	15	TRBV5-6	TRBJ2-7	-	TGTGCCAGCAGCCTAACCCTCGGGGTTTCCTACGAGCAGTACTTC	CASSLTLGVSYEQYF
-	11	TRBV28	TRBJ1-2	few	TGTGCCAGCGGGGCATTTTATGGCTACACCTTC	CASGAFYGYTF
TRBD1	14	TRBV7-2	TRBJ2-1	-	TGTGCCAGCAGCTTAATGCAGGGGGCAAATGAGCAGTTCTTC	CASSLMQGANEQFF
TRBD2	15	TRBV18	TRBJ2-1	-	TGTGCCAGCTCACCACCGGGACTAGCGGGTAATGAGCAGTTCTTC	CASSPPGLAGNEQFF
TRBD1	16	TRBV23-1	TRBJ2-1	once	TGCGCCAGCAGTCAATCGGGCGGGACAGGAATGGGTGAGCAGTTCTTC	CASSQSGGTGMGEQFF
-	16	TRBV19	TRBJ2-7	-	TGTGCCAGTAGTACCCCCCCGACAGGTCCAACCTACGAGCAGTACTTC	CASSTPPTGPTYEQYF
TRBD2	13	TRBV10-3	TRBJ2-7	-	TGTGCCATCAGCACGCGGGAGGACTACGAGCAGTACTTC	CAISTREDYEQYF
-	16	TRBV27	TRBJ1-2	-	TGTGCCAGCATGACCCTCCGGAAGGCACCTAACTATGGCTACACCTTC	CASMTLRKAPNYGYTF